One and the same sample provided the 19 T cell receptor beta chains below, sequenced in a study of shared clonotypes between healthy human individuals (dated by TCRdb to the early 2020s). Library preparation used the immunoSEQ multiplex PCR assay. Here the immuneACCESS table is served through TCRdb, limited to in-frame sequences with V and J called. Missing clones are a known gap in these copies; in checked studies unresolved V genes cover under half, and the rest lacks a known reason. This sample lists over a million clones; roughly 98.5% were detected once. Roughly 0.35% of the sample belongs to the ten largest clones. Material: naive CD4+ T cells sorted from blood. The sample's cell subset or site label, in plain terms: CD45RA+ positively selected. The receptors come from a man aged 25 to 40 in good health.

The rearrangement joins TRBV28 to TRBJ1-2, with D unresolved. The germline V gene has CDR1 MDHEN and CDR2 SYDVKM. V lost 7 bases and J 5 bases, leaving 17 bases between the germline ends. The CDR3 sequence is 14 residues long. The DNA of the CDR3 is TGTGCCAGCAAAAGGATCTCCCCTAGTTATGGCTACACCTTC. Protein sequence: CASKRISPSYGYTF.

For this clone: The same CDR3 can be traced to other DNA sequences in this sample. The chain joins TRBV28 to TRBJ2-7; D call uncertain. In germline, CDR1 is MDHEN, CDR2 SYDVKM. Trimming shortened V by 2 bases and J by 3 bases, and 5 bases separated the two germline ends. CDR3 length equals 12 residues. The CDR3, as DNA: TGTGCCAGCAGTTTACCCCGCTACGAGCAGTACTTC. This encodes CASSLPRYEQYF. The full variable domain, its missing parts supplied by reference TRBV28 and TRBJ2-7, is DVKVTQSSRYLVKRTGEKVFLECVQDMDHENMFWYRQDPGLGLRLIYFSYDVKMKEKGDIPEGYSVSREKKERFSLILESASTNQTSMYLCASSLPRYEQYFGPGTRLTVT.

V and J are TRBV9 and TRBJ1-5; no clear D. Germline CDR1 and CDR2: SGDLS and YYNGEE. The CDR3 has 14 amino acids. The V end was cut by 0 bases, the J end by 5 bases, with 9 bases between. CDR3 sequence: CASSVDPGYQPQHF. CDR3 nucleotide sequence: TGTGCCAGCAGCGTAGATCCCGGGTATCAGCCCCAGCATTTT.

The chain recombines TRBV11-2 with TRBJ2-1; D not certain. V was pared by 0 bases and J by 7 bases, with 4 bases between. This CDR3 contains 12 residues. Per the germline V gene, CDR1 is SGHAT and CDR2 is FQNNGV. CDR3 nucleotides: TGTGCCAGCAGCTTAGAGTTTAATGAGCAGTTCTTC. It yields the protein CASSLEFNEQFF.

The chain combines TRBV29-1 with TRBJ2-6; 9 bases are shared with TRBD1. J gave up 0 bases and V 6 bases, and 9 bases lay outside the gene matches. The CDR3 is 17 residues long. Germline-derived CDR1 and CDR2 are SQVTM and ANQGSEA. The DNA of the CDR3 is TGCAGCGTGGCGGGACAGGGTGGGCCCTCTGGGGCCAACGTCCTGACTTTC. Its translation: CSVAGQGGPSGANVLTF.

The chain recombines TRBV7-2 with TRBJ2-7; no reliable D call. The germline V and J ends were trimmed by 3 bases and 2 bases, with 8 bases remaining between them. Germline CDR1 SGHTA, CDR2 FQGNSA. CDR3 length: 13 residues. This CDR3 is CASSFRLAYEQYF. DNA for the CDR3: TGTGCCAGCAGCTTCCGACTGGCCTACGAGCAGTACTTC.

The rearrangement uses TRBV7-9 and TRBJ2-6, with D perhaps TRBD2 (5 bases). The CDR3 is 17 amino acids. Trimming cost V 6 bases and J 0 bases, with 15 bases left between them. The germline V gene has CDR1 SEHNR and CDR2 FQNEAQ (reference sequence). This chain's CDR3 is CASSFEVGVSGANVLTF. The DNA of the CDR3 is TGTGCCAGCAGTTTCGAGGTGGGAGTCTCTGGGGCCAACGTCCTGACTTTC.

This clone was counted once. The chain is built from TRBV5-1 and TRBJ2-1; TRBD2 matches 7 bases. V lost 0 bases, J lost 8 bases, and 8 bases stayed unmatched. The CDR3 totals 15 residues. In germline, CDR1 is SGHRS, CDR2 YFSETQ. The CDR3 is CASSLGGGSLYEQFF. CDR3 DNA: TGCGCCAGCAGCTTGGGGGGCGGGAGTCTGTATGAGCAGTTCTTC.

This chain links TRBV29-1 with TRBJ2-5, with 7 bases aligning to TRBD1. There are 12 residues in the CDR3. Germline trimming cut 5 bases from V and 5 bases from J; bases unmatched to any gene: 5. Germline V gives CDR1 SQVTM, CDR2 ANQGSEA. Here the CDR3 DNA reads TGCAGCGTTCTAAGGGGGCGGGAGACCCAGTACTTC. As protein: CSVLRGRETQYF.

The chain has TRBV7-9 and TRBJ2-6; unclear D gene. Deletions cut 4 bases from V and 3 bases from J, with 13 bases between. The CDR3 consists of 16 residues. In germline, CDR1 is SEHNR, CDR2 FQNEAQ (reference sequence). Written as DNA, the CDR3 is TGTGCCAGCAGCTCCCTCCTATGGGGTGGGGCCAACGTCCTGACTTTC. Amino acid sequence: CASSSLLWGGANVLTF. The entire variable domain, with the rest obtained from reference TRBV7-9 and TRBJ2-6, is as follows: DTGVSQNPRHKITKRGQNVTFRCDPISEHNRLYWYRQTLGQGPEFLTYFQNEAQLEKSRLLSDRFSAERPKGSFSTLEIQRTEQGDSAMYLCASSSLLWGGANVLTFGAGSRLTVL.

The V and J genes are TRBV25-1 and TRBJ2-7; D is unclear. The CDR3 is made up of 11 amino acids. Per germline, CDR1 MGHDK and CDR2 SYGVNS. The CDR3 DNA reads TGTGCAGCCGGGCTCCACGGGGAGCAGTACTTC. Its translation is CAAGLHGEQYF.

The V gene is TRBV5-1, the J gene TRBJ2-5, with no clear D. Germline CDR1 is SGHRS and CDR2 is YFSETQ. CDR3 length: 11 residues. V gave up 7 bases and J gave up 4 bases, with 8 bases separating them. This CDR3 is CASRIGETQYF. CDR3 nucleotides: TGCGCCAGCCGGATTGGAGAGACCCAGTACTTC.

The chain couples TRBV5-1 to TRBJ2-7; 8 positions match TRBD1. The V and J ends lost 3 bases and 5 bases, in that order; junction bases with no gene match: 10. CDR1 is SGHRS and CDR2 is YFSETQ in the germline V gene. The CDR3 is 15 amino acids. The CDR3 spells CASSYQDRETDEQYF. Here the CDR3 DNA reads TGCGCCAGCAGCTACCAGGACAGGGAAACGGACGAGCAGTACTTC.

The CDR3 nucleotides are TGTGCCAGCAGCTTAAAAGAGACCCAGTACTTC. Translation: CASSLKETQYF. The rearrangement uses TRBV7-3 and TRBJ2-5, with unresolved D. Trimming pared 1 base from V and 3 bases from J, leaving 0 bases between. This CDR3 has 11 amino acids. Germline V gene lookup returns CDR1 SGHTA and CDR2 FQGTGA.

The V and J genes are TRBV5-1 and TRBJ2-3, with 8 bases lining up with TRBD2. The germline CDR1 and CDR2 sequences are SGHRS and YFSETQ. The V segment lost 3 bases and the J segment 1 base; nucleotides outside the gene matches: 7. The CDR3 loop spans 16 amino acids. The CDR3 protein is CASSWGSGMGTDTQYF. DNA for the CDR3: TGCGCCAGCAGCTGGGGTAGCGGGATGGGCACAGATACGCAGTATTTT.

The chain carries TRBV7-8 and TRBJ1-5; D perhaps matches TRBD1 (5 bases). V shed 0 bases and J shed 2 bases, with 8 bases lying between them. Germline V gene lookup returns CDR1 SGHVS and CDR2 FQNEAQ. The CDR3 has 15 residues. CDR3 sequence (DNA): TGTGCCAGCAGCTTAGCGGGGCAGCGCAATCAGCCCCAGCATTTT. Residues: CASSLAGQRNQPQHF.

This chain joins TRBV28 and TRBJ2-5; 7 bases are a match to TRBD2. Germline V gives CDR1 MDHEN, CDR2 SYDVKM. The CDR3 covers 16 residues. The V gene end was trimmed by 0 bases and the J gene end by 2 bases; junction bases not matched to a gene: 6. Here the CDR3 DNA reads TGTGCCAGCAGTTTATGGGTTTTGGGAGGGCAAGAGACCCAGTACTTC. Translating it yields CASSLWVLGGQETQYF.

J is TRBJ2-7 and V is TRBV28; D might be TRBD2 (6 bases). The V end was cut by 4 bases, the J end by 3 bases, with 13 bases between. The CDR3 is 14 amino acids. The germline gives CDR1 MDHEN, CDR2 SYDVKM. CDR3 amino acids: CASSSAGQYYEQYF. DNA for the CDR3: TGTGCCAGCAGTTCGGCGGGGCAATACTACGAGCAGTACTTC.

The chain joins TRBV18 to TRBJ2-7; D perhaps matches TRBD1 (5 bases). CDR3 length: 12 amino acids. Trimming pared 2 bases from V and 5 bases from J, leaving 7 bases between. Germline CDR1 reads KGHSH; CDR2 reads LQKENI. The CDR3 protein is CASSPTGHEQYF. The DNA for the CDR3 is TGTGCCAGCTCACCAACAGGTCACGAGCAGTACTTC. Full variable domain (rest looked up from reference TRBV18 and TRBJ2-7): NAGVMQNPRHLVRRRGQEARLRCSPMKGHSHVYWYRQLPEEGLKFMVYLQKENIIDESGMPKERFSAEFPKEGPSILRIQQVVRGDSAAYFCASSPTGHEQYFGPGTRLTVT.